This TCR beta chain emerged from a study of blood T cells in healthy people across ages. Germline V lookup: CDR1 MNHEY, CDR2 SVGAGI. This CDR3 comprises 14 residues. V lost 5 bases and J 4 bases, leaving 14 bases between the germline ends. There are many counts of this clonotype. Antigen: not known. General observations from the study: CMV infection status of these donors was not known.

Alongside a J-beta primer mix, a sample-barcoded 5' primer served in a second PCR lasting 7 to 11 cycles. CDR3-containing paired-end reads numbered at least 2.5 million in each sample. TCRdb called the 5' RACE reads again in MiXCR, with one record for every CDR3 protein. The sample yields 850,000 to 950,000 distinct CDR3 sequences, about 30% seen once. The TCR originated in a woman over 75 in good health. The sequencing sample was made of blood. This chain uses TRBV6-5 with TRBJ2-5; the D gene is possibly TRBD2 (7 bases). The CDR3 loop is CASSHGGGSETQYF. DNA of the CDR3: TGTGCCAGCAGTCACGGCGGGGGCTCAGAGACCCAGTACTTC.